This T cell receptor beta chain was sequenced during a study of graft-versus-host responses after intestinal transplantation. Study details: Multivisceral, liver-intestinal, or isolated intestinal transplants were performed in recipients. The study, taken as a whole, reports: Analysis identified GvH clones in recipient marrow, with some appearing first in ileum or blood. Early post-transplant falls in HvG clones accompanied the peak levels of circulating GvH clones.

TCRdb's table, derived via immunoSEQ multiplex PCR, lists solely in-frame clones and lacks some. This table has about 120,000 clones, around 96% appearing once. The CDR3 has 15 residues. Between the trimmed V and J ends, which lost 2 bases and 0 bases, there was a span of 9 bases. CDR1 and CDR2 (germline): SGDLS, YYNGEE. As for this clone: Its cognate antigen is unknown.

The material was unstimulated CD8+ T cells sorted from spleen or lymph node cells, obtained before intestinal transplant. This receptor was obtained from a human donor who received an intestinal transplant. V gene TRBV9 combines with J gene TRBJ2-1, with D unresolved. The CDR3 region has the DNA TGTGCCAGCAGCGTCAGTCTGGGCTCCTACAATGAGCAGTTCTTC. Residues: CASSVSLGSYNEQFF.